This TCR beta chain was captured by sequencing in a study of blood T cell repertoires in COVID-19 (dated by TCRdb to 2018 to 2021). About the study as a whole: Samples covering the acute and convalescent phases of COVID-19 were provided by collaborators in the United States, Italy and Spain. The material from the prospective study consisted of cDNA or gDNA derived from T cells, B-cell-depleted T cells, or PBMCs. Deeply sampled blood TCRbeta repertoires from subjects exposed to, actively infected with, or recovered from COVID-19 were included in the dataset. The repertoires were released in a freely available public database intended as a resource for research on the immune response to SARS-CoV-2. Samples came from the ongoing ImmuneRACE study (first 160 participants) plus 1,254 subjects from 6 global collaborators. A de-identified subject ID, COVID-19 status, age in years and sex were almost always included in the sample metadata. Where available, HLA class I and class II types were taken from metadata supplied by the sample provider and were not determined by assay-based typing. Results the study describes overall, beyond this receptor: The quantity of clinical and demographic metadata differed by source and by participant and was supplied without curation.

Participants in the prospective study were aged about 18 to 95 years, lived in 20 to 25 United States geographic areas, and enrolled through a virtual design. In the prospective study, participants were assigned to cohorts based on the clinical history participants reported in a screening survey and a study questionnaire. Exposed participants had been in contact with someone with a PCR-confirmed or clinician-diagnosed COVID-19 case within 2 weeks of study entry. In the prospective study, whole blood, serum and a nasopharyngeal or oropharyngeal swab were collected from each participant by mobile phlebotomists. Additional blood draws and questionnaires over an approximately two-month period could optionally be provided by prospective study participants. Before DNA extraction, blood samples from the prospective study were shipped at room temperature or frozen. The CDR3 has 14 amino acids, counting the end cysteine and phenylalanine. Only CDR3 DNA remains: 42 bases, in frame from the first base. The V and J ends are trimmed by 0 bases and 3 bases, leaving 9 bases between them. The germline V gene gives CDR1 as SGHRS and CDR2 as YFSETQ.

TCRbeta CDR3 regions were amplified from genomic DNA by means of the immunoSEQ Assay, a bias-controlled multiplex PCR. In the source study's methods: The number of nucleated cells in each sample was estimated from the amplification of reference gene primers within the assay. To quantify the absolute abundance of each unique TCRbeta CDR3 rearrangement, sequence reads were collapsed and filtered. For each sample, productive Simpson clonality was calculated by taking the square root of Simpson's diversity index across productive rearrangements. Not all clones reach the TCRdb copy of this immuneACCESS table, which keeps in-frame sequences only. Checked studies attribute under half of the gap to unresolved V genes and leave the rest unexplained. V and J calls and clone size are copied from that table; D and trimming were computed from the DNA. The sample data list 350,000 to 450,000 clones, and approximately 91% of these were observed just once. Around 0.86% of the sample is held by the ten biggest clonotypes.

Turning to this clone: No antigen is known for it. No base quality information exists; no much larger clone differs at one position.

Sequencing was performed on PBMCs or T cells enriched from blood (not recorded which). The rearranged segments are TRBV5-1 and TRBJ1-2; TRBD1 is possibly the D segment (5 matching bases). The clonotype was recovered from a woman aged 40 to 55 who had been exposed to COVID-19. This receptor carries the CDR3 CASSLAGGDYGYTF. The bases are TGCGCCAGCAGCTTGGCCGGAGGGGACTATGGCTACACCTTC.